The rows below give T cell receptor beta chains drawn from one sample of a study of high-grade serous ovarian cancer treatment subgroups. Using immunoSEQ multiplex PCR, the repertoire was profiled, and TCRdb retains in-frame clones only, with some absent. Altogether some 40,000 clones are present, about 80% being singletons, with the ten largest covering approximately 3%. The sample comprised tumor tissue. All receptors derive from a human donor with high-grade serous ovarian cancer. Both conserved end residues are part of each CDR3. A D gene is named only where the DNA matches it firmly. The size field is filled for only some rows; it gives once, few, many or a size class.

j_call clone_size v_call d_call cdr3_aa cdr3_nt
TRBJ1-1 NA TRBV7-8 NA CASSSRAHTNTEAFF TGTGCCAGCAGCTCCAGGGCCCATACGAACACTGAAGCTTTCTTT
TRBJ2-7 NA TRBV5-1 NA CASSLPGPSNSYEQYF TGCGCCAGCAGCTTACCGGGACCTTCAAACTCCTACGAGCAGTACTTC
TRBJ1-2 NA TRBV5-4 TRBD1 CASNQQGNFGYTF TGTGCCAGCAACCAACAGGGGAATTTTGGCTACACCTTC
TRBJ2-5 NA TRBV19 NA CASSIGGEQYF TGTGCCAGTAGTATCGGTGGAGAGCAGTACTTC
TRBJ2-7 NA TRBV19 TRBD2 CASSISSGQSYEQYF TGTGCCAGTAGTATCTCTAGCGGGCAAAGTTACGAGCAGTACTTC
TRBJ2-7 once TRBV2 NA CASSGDGRSGEQYF TGTGCCAGCAGTGGAGATGGTCGGTCAGGCGAGCAGTACTTC
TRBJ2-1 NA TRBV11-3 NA CASSELIGYNEQFF TGTGCCAGCAGTGAGTTAATAGGGTACAATGAGCAGTTCTTC
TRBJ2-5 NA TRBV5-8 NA CASSLHSTGAGETQYF TGTGCCAGCAGCTTGCATTCGACGGGGGCTGGGGAGACCCAGTACTTC
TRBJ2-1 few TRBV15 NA CATSRDLGNYEQFF TGTGCCACCAGCAGAGATCTGGGGAACTATGAGCAGTTCTTC
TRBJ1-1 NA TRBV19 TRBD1 CASSIGRGTGGDPEAFF TGTGCCAGTAGTATAGGACGCGGAACAGGGGGAGACCCTGAAGCTTTCTTT
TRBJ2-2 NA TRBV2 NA CASAKGGPNTGELFF TGTGCCAGCGCCAAAGGGGGTCCGAACACCGGGGAGCTGTTTTTT
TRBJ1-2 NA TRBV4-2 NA CASSQDDEVLGSRAF TGTGCCAGCAGCCAAGATGACGAGGTTTTGGGCTCCCGGGCCTTC
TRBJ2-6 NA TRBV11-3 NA CASSLDVSGANVLTF TGTGCCAGCAGCTTAGATGTCTCTGGGGCCAACGTCCTGACTTTC
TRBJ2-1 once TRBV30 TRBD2 CAWSTTSGPYNEQFF TGTGCCTGGAGTACAACTAGCGGCCCCTACAATGAGCAGTTCTTC
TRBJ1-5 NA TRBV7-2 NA CASSPRQAYQPQHF TGTGCCAGCAGCCCCCGACAGGCGTATCAGCCCCAGCATTTT
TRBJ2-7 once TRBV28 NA CASSLSPGSPYEQYF TGTGCCAGCAGTTTATCTCCGGGCAGCCCCTACGAGCAGTACTTC
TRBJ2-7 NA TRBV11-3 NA CASSLGSSGYEQYF TGTGCCAGCAGCCTCGGGAGCAGTGGTTACGAGCAGTACTTC
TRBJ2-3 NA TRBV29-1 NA CSVVVRGTDTQYF TGCAGCGTTGTTGTACGAGGGACAGATACGCAGTATTTT
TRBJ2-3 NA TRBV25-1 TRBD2 CASSEAGGPTDTQYF TGTGCCAGCAGCGAAGCGGGAGGGCCGACAGATACGCAGTATTTT
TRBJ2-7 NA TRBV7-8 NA CASSYSRGSLSNYEQYF TGTGCCAGCAGCTATTCAAGGGGGTCCCTTAGTAACTACGAGCAGTACTTC
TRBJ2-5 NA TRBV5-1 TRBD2 CASSWSRSGGETQYF TGCGCCAGCAGCTGGTCTCGGAGCGGGGGGGAGACCCAGTACTTC
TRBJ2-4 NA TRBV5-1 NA CASSLRPRGGQLDIQYF TGCGCCAGCAGCTTGAGGCCCCGCGGGGGACAGTTAGACATTCAGTACTTC
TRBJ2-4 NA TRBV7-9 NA CASSFEGRGAKNIQYF TGTGCCAGCAGCTTCGAAGGTAGAGGGGCCAAAAACATTCAGTACTTC
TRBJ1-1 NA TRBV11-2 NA CASSLVRASWAAEAFF TGTGCCAGCAGCTTAGTGAGAGCGAGCTGGGCTGCTGAAGCTTTCTTT
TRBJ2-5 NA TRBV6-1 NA CASSESGETQYF TGTGCCAGCAGTGAAAGCGGGGAGACCCAGTACTTC
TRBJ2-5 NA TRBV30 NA CAWSVWGPGETQYF TGTGCCTGGAGTGTCTGGGGGCCGGGGGAGACCCAGTACTTC
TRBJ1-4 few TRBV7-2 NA CASSRRDGNEKLFF TGTGCCAGCAGCCGACGGGACGGGAATGAAAAACTGTTTTTT
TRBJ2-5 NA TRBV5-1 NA CASSTARSGTQKKETQYF TGCGCCAGCAGCACCGCCCGTTCCGGGACACAGAAAAAGGAGACCCAGTACTTC
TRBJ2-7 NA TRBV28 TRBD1 CASSLVGQGYEQYF TGTGCCAGCAGTTTAGTGGGACAGGGCTACGAGCAGTACTTC
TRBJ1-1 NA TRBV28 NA CASITLGVEAFF TGTGCCAGCATCACCCTGGGGGTTGAAGCTTTCTTT
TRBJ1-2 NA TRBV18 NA CASSPIGSENYGYTF TGTGCCAGCTCACCAATTGGGTCGGAAAACTATGGCTACACCTTC
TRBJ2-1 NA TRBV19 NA CASSIGTGVGNEQFF TGTGCCAGTAGTATAGGAACGGGAGTGGGCAATGAGCAGTTCTTC
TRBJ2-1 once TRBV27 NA CASSDLGAGISYNEQFF TGTGCCAGCAGTGATTTAGGGGCGGGAATATCCTACAATGAGCAGTTCTTC
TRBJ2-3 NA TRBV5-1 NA CASSSGPPDTQYF TGCGCCAGCAGCTCCGGACCGCCGGATACGCAGTATTTT
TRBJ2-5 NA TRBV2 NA CASKNSLQETQYF TGTGCCAGCAAGAACAGTCTGCAAGAGACCCAGTACTTC
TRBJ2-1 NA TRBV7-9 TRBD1 CASSTIQGAVDEQFF TGTGCCAGCAGCACAATACAGGGGGCAGTCGATGAGCAGTTCTTC
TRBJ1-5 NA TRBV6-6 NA CASSYGVSGRHLHF TGTGCCAGCAGTTACGGAGTCTCTGGGCGACATCTGCATTTT
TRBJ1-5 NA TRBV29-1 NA CSVVLGQSSNQPQHF TGCAGCGTAGTATTAGGACAGTCTTCGAATCAGCCCCAGCATTTT
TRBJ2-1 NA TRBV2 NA CASIPLAANEQFF TGTGCCAGCATCCCCCTAGCAGCAAATGAGCAGTTCTTC
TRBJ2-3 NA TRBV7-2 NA CASSLARLGVYGTQYF TGTGCCAGCAGCTTAGCGCGGTTAGGGGTGTATGGTACGCAGTATTTT
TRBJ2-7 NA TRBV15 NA CATSRDKGGWSSYEQYF TGTGCCACCAGCAGAGATAAGGGCGGCTGGAGCTCCTACGAGCAGTACTTC
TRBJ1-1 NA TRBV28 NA CASSSGAGTEAFF TGTGCCAGTAGCAGTGGCGCGGGGACTGAAGCTTTCTTT
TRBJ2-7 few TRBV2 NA CASTSLGASYEQYF TGTGCCAGCACGTCACTCGGAGCTTCCTACGAGCAGTACTTC
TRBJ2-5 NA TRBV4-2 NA CASSLGTLKETQYF TGTGCCAGCAGCCTCGGCACGCTGAAAGAGACCCAGTACTTC
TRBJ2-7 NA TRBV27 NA CASSPMLGSYVGQYF TGTGCCAGCAGCCCTATGTTGGGCAGCTACGTTGGGCAGTACTTC
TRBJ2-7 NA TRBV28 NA CASSFIRAGDDEQYF TGTGCCAGCAGTTTCATTAGGGCAGGGGATGACGAGCAGTACTTC
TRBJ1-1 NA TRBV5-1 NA CASSLSGGVTEAFF TGCGCCAGCAGCTTGTCGGGGGGCGTAACTGAAGCTTTCTTT
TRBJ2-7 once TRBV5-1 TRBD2 CASRNSAGGPGAEQYF TGCGCCAGCAGAAATTCCGCGGGAGGGCCAGGAGCGGAGCAGTACTTC
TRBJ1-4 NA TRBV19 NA CASSWITGLNEKLFF TGTGCCAGTAGTTGGATAACAGGGCTTAATGAAAAACTGTTTTTT
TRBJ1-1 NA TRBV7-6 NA CASSLAYSQGRNTEAFF TGTGCCAGCAGCTTAGCGTATTCACAGGGCAGGAACACTGAAGCTTTCTTT
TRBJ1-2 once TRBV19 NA CASSPAQGNYGYTF TGTGCCAGTAGTCCCGCCCAGGGGAACTATGGCTACACCTTC
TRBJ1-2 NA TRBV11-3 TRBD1 CASSLAGGLPGYTF TGTGCCAGCAGCTTGGCAGGGGGACTCCCTGGCTACACCTTC
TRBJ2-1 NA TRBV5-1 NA CASSLNLQGSGYNEQFF TGCGCCAGCAGCTTGAACCTACAGGGATCGGGATACAATGAGCAGTTCTTC
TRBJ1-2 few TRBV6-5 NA CASRTEDGYTF TGTGCCAGCAGGACAGAGGATGGCTACACCTTC